The 2 T cell receptor beta chains presented below share a single source sample, sequenced in a study of T cell clonality in common variable immunodeficiency. Whole-study results and caveats: In common variable immunodeficiency, TCR beta chains reportedly carried fewer deletions and N-nucleotide insertions.

Sequenced by immunoSEQ multiplex PCR; TCRdb stores in-frame clones only, minus some. This repertoire holds some 25,000 clones, and none appear only once. Which antigens these TCRs recognize remains unknown. Sequencing input: peripheral blood mononuclear cells. The receptors were sampled from a human donor with common variable immunodeficiency.

This clone was counted at least ten times. Read sequence stops 3 residues before the CDR3 end, and the germline J gene provides the missing end. The chain employs TRBV7-9 and TRBJ2-3; weak D call: TRBD1 (5 bases). The CDR3 runs to 13 residues. Per germline, CDR1 SEHNR and CDR2 FQNEAQ (reference sequence). The V end lost 2 bases, the J end lost 4 bases, and 7 bases lay between the germline ends. The CDR3 sequence is CASSLIGADTQYF. The part of the CDR3 DNA that was read is TGTGCCAGCAGCTTAATAGGGGCAGATACG.

Details on this clone: With the read ending 3 residues before the CDR3 end, the germline J gene is used to fill in that end. The chain uses TRBV19 and TRBJ2-1, with TRBD2 as a possible D gene (7 bases). Germline V gene sequence: CDR1 LNHDA, CDR2 SQIVND (reference sequence). There are 13 residues in the CDR3. Trimming pared 7 bases from V and 7 bases from J, leaving 14 bases between. The CDR3 here is CASNQGRGNEQFF. Incomplete CDR3 DNA: TGTGCCAGTAATCAGGGGCGGGGGAATGAG. Drawing the rest from reference TRBV19 and TRBJ2-1, the complete variable domain is DGGITQSPKYLFRKEGQNVTLSCEQNLNHDAMYWYRQDPGQGLRLIYYSQIVNDFQKGDIAEGYSVSREKKESFPLTVTSAQKNPTAFYLCASNQGRGNEQFFGPGTRLTVL.